The present TCR beta chain was sequenced within a study of T cell repertoires in cytomegalovirus infection. MiXCR, run by TCRdb on the reads, gives a single entry per CDR3 protein. Found here are about 46,000 distinct CDR3 sequences, 20% to 25% of them singletons; the top ten hold under 20%. To note about this clonotype: What it binds is not known.

The V gene lost 6 bases and the J gene lost 4 bases, with 16 bases spanning the gap. This CDR3 spans 14 amino acids. Germline lookup yields CDR1 SQVTM and CDR2 ANQGSEA. Sequencing input: PBMCs, sequenced either directly or after in vitro stimulation (not recorded which). The chain recombines TRBV29-1 with TRBJ2-1, with D tentatively TRBD2 (5 bases). The sequence derives from a human donor in good health (CMV status not recorded). Some clones in this sample may be carry-over from other donors' samples. The CDR3 DNA reads as TGCAGCGTCCTCCGCCGGGGTGAATACAATGAGCAGTTCTTC. Translating it yields CSVLRRGEYNEQFF.